The 30 T cell receptor beta chains given below trace back to one sample, sequenced in a study of CD8+ T cells in alopecia areata. The authors extracted RNA and reverse transcribed it into cDNA as the sequencing template. This table comes from immunoSEQ multiplex PCR, and its TCRdb copy is limited to in-frame clones, with some not included. The table shows fewer than 200,000 clones, with 50% to 60% occurring only once. The input for sequencing was CD4+ T cells sorted from blood, taken at week 0. The receptors stem from a human donor with alopecia areata.

This clone was picked up a small number of times. The J gene is TRBJ1-6, the V gene TRBV5-1; no clear D gene. CDR3 length equals 13 residues. With 0 bases removed from V and 6 bases from J, the gap between germline ends came to 4 bases. Looked up from germline, CDR1 is SGHRS and CDR2 is YFSETQ. This CDR3 is CASSLDPNSPLHF. As DNA, the CDR3 is TGCGCCAGCAGCTTGGATCCTAATTCACCCCTCCACTTT.

CDR3 loop: CASSYSQGTEAFF. CDR3 coding DNA: TGTGCCAGCAGCTACTCTCAGGGAACTGAAGCTTTCTTT. The rearrangement joins TRBV7-9 to TRBJ1-1; TRBD1 is a possible D gene (5 bases). CDR1 SEHNR and CDR2 FQNEAQ come from the germline V gene (reference sequence). The CDR3 length is 13 residues. Trimming took off 4 bases at V and 5 bases at J, with 11 bases between the two ends. Supplemented by reference TRBV7-9 and TRBJ1-1, the full variable domain reads DTGVSQNPRHKITKRGQNVTFRCDPISEHNRLYWYRQTLGQGPEFLTYFQNEAQLEKSRLLSDRFSAERPKGSFSTLEIQRTEQGDSAMYLCASSYSQGTEAFFGQGTRLTVV.

The genes are TRBV11-3 and TRBJ1-5; D not certain. V lost 0 bases, J lost 7 bases, and 7 bases lay in between. Looked up from germline, CDR1 is SGHNT and CDR2 is YENEEA. The CDR3 totals 13 residues. The CDR3 sequence: CASSLEEGQPQHF. CDR3 nucleotide sequence: TGTGCCAGCAGCTTAGAGGAAGGACAGCCCCAGCATTTT.

The chain uses TRBV2 and TRBJ2-3, with 14 bases aligning to TRBD2. V was pared by 5 bases and J by 1 base, with 2 bases of the junction left unmatched. This CDR3 contains 16 residues. Germline V gives CDR1 SNHLY, CDR2 FYNNEI. The CDR3 DNA reads TGTGCCAGCAGTAAGGGACTAGCGGGAGGCACAGATACGCAGTATTTT. As protein: CASSKGLAGGTDTQYF.

The rearrangement uses TRBV13 and TRBJ2-6; TRBD1 is a possible D gene (6 bases). CDR3 length: 17 amino acids. Germline V CDR1 and CDR2: PRHDT, FYEKMQ (reference sequence). Between the trimmed V and J ends, which lost 4 bases and 2 bases, there was a span of 15 bases. CDR3 coding DNA: TGTGCCAGCAGCTGGCTGGACAGCCGCCCTGGGGCCAACGTCCTGACTTTC. Residues: CASSWLDSRPGANVLTF.

The V and J genes are TRBV29-1 and TRBJ2-1; TRBD1 might be the D (5 bases). The germline gives CDR1 SQVTM, CDR2 ANQGSEA. The germline V and J ends were trimmed by 3 bases and 5 bases, with 8 bases remaining between them. The CDR3 consists of 12 residues. The CDR3 region is CSVDRADNEQFF. In DNA form, the CDR3 reads TGCAGCGTTGACAGGGCCGACAATGAGCAGTTCTTC.

This clone was found a few times. The chain employs TRBV7-9 and TRBJ1-3; a weak D match, TRBD1 (5 bases). CDR3 length equals 13 residues. The germline gives CDR1 SEHNR, CDR2 FQNEAQ (reference sequence). V gave up 9 bases and J gave up 5 bases, with 14 bases separating them. The CDR3 region has the DNA TGTGCCAGTGGGGCACCGAGGAGAAACACCATATATTTT. Translating it yields CASGAPRRNTIYF.

CDR3 sequence: CASSQDQMSVETQYF. Here the CDR3 DNA reads TGTGCCAGCAGCCAAGATCAAATGTCGGTAGAGACCCAGTACTTC. The chain has TRBV4-2 and TRBJ2-5; no definite D call. The CDR3 totals 15 residues. Between the trimmed V and J ends, which lost 0 bases and 4 bases, there was a span of 12 bases. From germline, CDR1 is LGHNA and CDR2 YNFKEQ.

This chain links TRBV20-1 with TRBJ2-5, with D tentatively TRBD1 (5 bases). CDR3 length equals 11 residues. The germline CDR1 and CDR2 sequences are DFQATT and SNEGSKA (reference sequence). V lost 5 bases to trimming and J lost 5 bases, with 9 bases between them. The CDR3 DNA reads as TGCAGTGCTCAGACAGCTGAGACCCAGTACTTC. This encodes CSAQTAETQYF.

This clone was seen a few times. The chain has TRBV6-6 and TRBJ2-5; TRBD2 might be the D (6 bases). With 0 bases removed from V and 7 bases from J, the gap between germline ends came to 6 bases. The CDR3 totals 12 residues. Germline CDR1 MNHNY, CDR2 SVGAGI (reference sequence). DNA for the CDR3: TGTGCCAGCAGTTACTCCGGGGGGACCCAGTACTTC. It is translated as CASSYSGGTQYF.

This clone was counted only a few times. The chain couples TRBV5-1 to TRBJ1-5; D is unclear. V lost 0 bases and J 4 bases, leaving 5 bases between the germline ends. This CDR3 has 13 amino acids. Germline V lookup: CDR1 SGHRS, CDR2 YFSETQ. DNA of the CDR3: TGCGCCAGCAGCTTGGACAATAATCAGCCCCAGCATTTT. Protein sequence: CASSLDNNQPQHF.

This clone was seen just once. The chain couples TRBV5-1 to TRBJ2-2; D remains ambiguous. The CDR3 extends over 14 amino acids. Germline CDR1 SGHRS, CDR2 YFSETQ. Trimming removed 2 bases from V and 3 bases from J, with 8 bases in between. The CDR3 reads CASSFGHDTGELFF. As DNA, the CDR3 is TGCGCCAGCAGCTTCGGCCACGACACCGGGGAGCTGTTTTTT.

The chain is built from TRBV7-9 and TRBJ1-1, with 7 bases matching TRBD1. The junction had 6 bases not matched to a gene; V was cut back by 1 base and J by 10 bases. In germline, CDR1 is SEHNR, CDR2 FQNEAQ (reference sequence). There are 13 residues in the CDR3. The CDR3 coding sequence is TGTGCCAGCAGCTTAGGACAGGGTGGAGGAGCTTTCTTT. Translation: CASSLGQGGGAFF.

J is TRBJ1-2 and V is TRBV29-1, with D uncertain. Germline V CDR1 and CDR2: SQVTM, ANQGSEA. The CDR3 has 11 amino acids. Deletions cut 4 bases from V and 5 bases from J, with 8 bases between. The CDR3 region is CSVAPLYGYTF. CDR3 in DNA: TGCAGCGTTGCCCCCCTGTATGGCTACACCTTC.

The chain is built from TRBV7-9 and TRBJ1-5; D call uncertain. This CDR3 comprises 15 residues. V was pared by 1 base and J by 4 bases, with 11 bases between. Looked up from germline, CDR1 is SEHNR and CDR2 is FQNEAQ (reference sequence). The CDR3 DNA sequence: TGTGCCAGCAGCTTAGGGACTCTGGAGAATCAGCCCCAGCATTTT. Encoded protein: CASSLGTLENQPQHF.

This rearrangement joins TRBV2 to TRBJ2-5; D is unresolved. The V end lost 5 bases, the J end lost 2 bases, and 18 bases lay between the germline ends. The CDR3 spans 16 residues. Germline assignment: CDR1 SNHLY and CDR2 FYNNEI. This CDR3 is CASSINHLGGQETQYF. DNA of the CDR3: TGTGCCAGCAGTATTAACCACCTCGGTGGGCAAGAGACCCAGTACTTC. Full variable domain (outside the CDR3, taken from reference TRBV2 and TRBJ2-5): EPEVTQTPSHQVTQMGQEVILRCVPISNHLYFYWYRQILGQKVEFLVSFYNNEISEKSEIFDDQFSVERPDGSNFTLKIRSTKLEDSAMYFCASSINHLGGQETQYFGPGTRLLVL.

This chain uses TRBV2 with TRBJ1-2; no clear D gene. Germline-derived CDR1 and CDR2 are SNHLY and FYNNEI. The CDR3 sequence is 13 residues long. The ends were cut back, 3 bases at V and 7 bases at J, with 12 bases in the middle. The CDR3 loop is CASSEIRDGGYTF. In DNA form, the CDR3 reads TGTGCCAGCAGTGAGATAAGGGATGGTGGCTACACCTTC.

The V and J genes are TRBV29-1 and TRBJ2-1; weak D call: TRBD2 (8 bases). V was trimmed by 6 bases and J by 6 bases, leaving 21 bases between them. Germline V gene data show CDR1 as SQVTM and CDR2 as ANQGSEA. The CDR3 extends over 15 amino acids. The CDR3 loop is CSVGTGLAGGNEQFF. CDR3 nucleotides: TGCAGCGTCGGTACCGGACTAGCAGGGGGCAATGAGCAGTTCTTC.

This sequence joins TRBV5-1 and TRBJ2-5; TRBD2 agrees at 13 bases. The CDR3 consists of 15 residues. CDR1 and CDR2 (germline): SGHRS, YFSETQ. Germline trimming cut 4 bases from V and 4 bases from J; bases unmatched to any gene: 4. Here the CDR3 reads CASSVRTSGGETQYF. DNA of the CDR3: TGCGCCAGCAGCGTCCGGACTAGCGGGGGAGAGACCCAGTACTTC.

V is TRBV29-1 and J is TRBJ2-7, with 8 bases identical to TRBD2. Germline CDR1 reads SQVTM; CDR2 reads ANQGSEA. The length of the CDR3 is 12 residues. The V and J ends lost 6 bases and 2 bases, in that order; junction bases with no gene match: 3. The CDR3 DNA follows: TGCAGCGTCTCCGGGGGGGCCTACGAGCAGTACTTC. Amino acids: CSVSGGAYEQYF.

In its sample, this clone was seen a few times. The chain carries TRBV27 and TRBJ1-5, with TRBD1 identical over 7 bases. J lost 1 base, V lost 5 bases, and 5 bases had no gene match. In germline, CDR1 is MNHEY, CDR2 SMNVEV (reference sequence). The CDR3 contains 15 residues. The CDR3 is CASSPGTESNQPQHF. In nucleotides, the CDR3 is TGTGCCAGCAGTCCAGGGACAGAAAGCAATCAGCCCCAGCATTTT.

As concerns this clone: This same CDR3 is encoded by further DNA sequences in the sample. The gene calls are TRBV29-1 and TRBJ2-7, with D hard to call. The CDR3 contains 11 residues. With 4 bases removed from V and 2 bases from J, the gap between germline ends came to 6 bases. Germline V lookup: CDR1 SQVTM, CDR2 ANQGSEA. The CDR3 DNA reads TGCAGCGTTGCTGCAGCCTACGAGCAGTACTTC. Encoded protein: CSVAAAYEQYF.

V and J are TRBV29-1 and TRBJ1-1; 7 nucleotides agree with TRBD1. J lost 0 bases, V lost 3 bases, and 10 bases had no gene match. Germline values: CDR1 SQVTM, CDR2 ANQGSEA. The CDR3 contains 16 residues. CDR3 sequence: CSVELGQRSLNTEAFF. The CDR3 DNA follows: TGCAGCGTTGAGCTGGGACAGAGGTCCCTGAACACTGAAGCTTTCTTT. Full variable domain (outside the CDR3, taken from reference TRBV29-1 and TRBJ1-1): SAVISQKPSRDICQRGTSLTIQCQVDSQVTMMFWYRQQPGQSLTLIATANQGSEATYESGFVIDKFPISRPNLTFSTLTVSNMSPEDSSIYLCSVELGQRSLNTEAFFGQGTRLTVV.

This sequence joins TRBV29-1 and TRBJ1-6; D remains ambiguous. V lost 4 bases and J lost 6, with 10 bases in between. Per the germline V gene, CDR1 is SQVTM and CDR2 is ANQGSEA. The CDR3 covers 13 residues. CDR3 sequence (DNA): TGCAGCGTTGGGGAGCAGCCTAATTCACCCCTCCACTTT. Translating gives CSVGEQPNSPLHF.

The gene calls are TRBV23-1 and TRBJ1-2; no clear D gene. TRBV23-1 is an open reading frame, and its role is uncertain. The CDR3 loop spans 15 amino acids. The V end was cut by 2 bases, the J end by 5 bases, with 15 bases between. The CDR3 DNA reads as TGCGCCAGCAGTCAAAGGCCCCAGCGGTCGTATGGCTACACCTTC. Its protein is CASSQRPQRSYGYTF.

The chain employs TRBV29-1 and TRBJ2-7, with D perhaps matching TRBD2 (5 bases). The CDR3 contains 12 residues. CDR1 SQVTM and CDR2 ANQGSEA come from the germline V gene. V gave up 5 bases and J gave up 1 base, with 9 bases separating them. As DNA, the CDR3 is TGCAGCGTTCAAAGGGAGTCCTACGAGCAGTACTTC. Residues: CSVQRESYEQYF.

This sequence joins TRBV11-2 and TRBJ2-3, with TRBD1 identical over 8 bases. Germline lookup yields CDR1 SGHAT and CDR2 FQNNGV. The CDR3 spans 15 residues. After removal of 1 base from V and 5 bases from J, the junction contained 5 bases not matched to a gene. The DNA for the CDR3 is TGTGCCAGCAGCTTAGTTCAGGGGGCGAGAGATACGCAGTATTTT. Its translation: CASSLVQGARDTQYF.

The chain combines TRBV30 with TRBJ2-5; TRBD2 matches at 10 bases. The CDR3 is 16 residues long. V gave up 1 base and J gave up 5 bases; unmatched junction bases: 10. CDR1 and CDR2 from the germline V gene are GTSNPN and SVGIG (reference sequence). The CDR3 DNA reads TGTGCCTGGAGTGCTGTAGCGGGGGGCCTCTGGGAGACCCAGTACTTC. Residues: CAWSAVAGGLWETQYF.

The chain couples TRBV29-1 to TRBJ1-2; D is unclear. V lost 3 bases to trimming and J lost 4 bases, with 6 bases between them. Germline values: CDR1 SQVTM, CDR2 ANQGSEA. The CDR3 runs 11 residues. The CDR3 spells CSVERAYGYTF. The CDR3 nucleotides read TGCAGCGTTGAGAGGGCCTATGGCTACACCTTC.

The chain uses TRBV7-7 and TRBJ2-3, with unresolved D. The V and J ends lost 4 bases and 3 bases respectively, with 8 bases between them. The length of the CDR3 is 13 residues. Germline CDR1 and CDR2: SSHAT and FNYEAQ (reference sequence). CDR3 residues: CASSSQLTDTQYF. The CDR3 DNA reads TGTGCCAGCAGCTCTCAACTTACAGATACGCAGTATTTT.